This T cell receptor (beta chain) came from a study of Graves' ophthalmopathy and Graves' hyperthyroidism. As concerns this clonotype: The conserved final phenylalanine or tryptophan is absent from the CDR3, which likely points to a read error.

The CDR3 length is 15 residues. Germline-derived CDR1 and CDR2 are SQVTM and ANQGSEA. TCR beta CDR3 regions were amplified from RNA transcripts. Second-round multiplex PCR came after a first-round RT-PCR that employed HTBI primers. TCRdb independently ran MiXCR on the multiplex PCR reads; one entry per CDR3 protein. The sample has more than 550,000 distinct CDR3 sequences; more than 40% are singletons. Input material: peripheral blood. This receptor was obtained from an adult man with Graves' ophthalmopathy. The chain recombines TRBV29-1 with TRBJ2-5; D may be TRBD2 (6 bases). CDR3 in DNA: TGCAGTGCTAGAGGGTCAGGAGGGCCCCAAGAGACCCAGTACCTC. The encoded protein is CSARGSGGPQETQYL.